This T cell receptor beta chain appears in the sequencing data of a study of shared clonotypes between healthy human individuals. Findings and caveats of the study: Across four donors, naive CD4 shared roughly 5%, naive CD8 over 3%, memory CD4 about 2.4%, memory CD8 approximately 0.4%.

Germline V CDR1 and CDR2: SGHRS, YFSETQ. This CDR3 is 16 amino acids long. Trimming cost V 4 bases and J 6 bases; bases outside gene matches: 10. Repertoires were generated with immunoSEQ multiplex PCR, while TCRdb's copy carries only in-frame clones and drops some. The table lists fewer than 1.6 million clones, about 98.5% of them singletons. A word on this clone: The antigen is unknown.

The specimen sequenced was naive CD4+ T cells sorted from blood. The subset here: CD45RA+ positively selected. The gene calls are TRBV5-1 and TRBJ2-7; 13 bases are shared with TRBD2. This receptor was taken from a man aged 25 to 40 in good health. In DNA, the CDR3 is TGCGCCAGCAGCGGAGGACTAGCGGGAGAAGTTTCCGAGCAGTACTTC. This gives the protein CASSGGLAGEVSEQYF.